These 4 T cell receptor beta chains share one sample of origin, sequenced in a study of naive and memory T cell subsets. Study observations and caveats: A few larger clonotypes appeared in naive repertoires, especially CD8, possibly memory cells re-expressing CD45RA.

No antigen has been identified for these receptors. Both TRBC1 and TRBC2 were covered by a beta constant-region primer of two equimolar oligonucleotides. Ligated cDNA was amplified by four rounds of PCR with nested alpha and beta constant-region primers and SP2. TCRdb reprocessed the UMI-ligation and nested PCR reads via MiXCR and lists one record per CDR3 protein. The sample lists about 90,000 distinct CDR3 sequences; roughly 12% were seen once. The sample taken for sequencing was naive CD4+ T cells from blood. These receptors were collected from a human donor in good health.

CDR3 amino acids: CASSLGPGTYEQYF. CDR3 in DNA: TGTGCCAGCAGCTTAGGGCCGGGAACCTACGAGCAGTACTTC. This chain links TRBV7-2 with TRBJ2-7; D is perhaps TRBD2 (5 bases). The CDR3 length is 14 residues. Germline-derived CDR1 and CDR2 are SGHTA and FQGNSA. Trimming took 1 base from V and 2 from J, leaving 9 bases between them.

This clonotype was picked up a small number of times. The chain carries TRBV4-3 and TRBJ2-7; 8 nucleotides agree with TRBD1. Germline lookup yields CDR1 LGHNA and CDR2 YSLEER. Losses at the gene ends were 4 bases for V and 3 bases for J; bases not matched to a gene: 8. CDR3 size: 15 residues. The CDR3 is CASSPGRDRYYEQYF. CDR3 DNA sequence: TGCGCCAGCAGCCCCGGACGGGACAGGTACTACGAGCAGTACTTC.

The chain recombines TRBV5-1 with TRBJ1-1; D may be TRBD1 (6 bases). Looked up from germline, CDR1 is SGHRS and CDR2 is YFSETQ. The V and J ends lost 5 bases and 7 bases respectively, with 15 bases between them. The CDR3 runs to 13 residues. The chain's CDR3 is CASSSAEGVEAFF. In DNA, the CDR3 is TGCGCCAGCAGTAGCGCCGAGGGGGTTGAAGCTTTCTTT.

This clonotype appeared many times. The J gene is TRBJ1-1, the V gene TRBV20-1; D unclear. CDR1 and CDR2 (germline): DFQATT, SNEGSKA (reference sequence). The CDR3 covers 13 residues. V lost 5 bases, J lost 0 bases, and 10 bases lay in between. The CDR3 loop reads CSAALSMNTEAFF. Written as DNA, the CDR3 is TGCAGTGCTGCCTTGAGCATGAACACTGAAGCTTTCTTT.